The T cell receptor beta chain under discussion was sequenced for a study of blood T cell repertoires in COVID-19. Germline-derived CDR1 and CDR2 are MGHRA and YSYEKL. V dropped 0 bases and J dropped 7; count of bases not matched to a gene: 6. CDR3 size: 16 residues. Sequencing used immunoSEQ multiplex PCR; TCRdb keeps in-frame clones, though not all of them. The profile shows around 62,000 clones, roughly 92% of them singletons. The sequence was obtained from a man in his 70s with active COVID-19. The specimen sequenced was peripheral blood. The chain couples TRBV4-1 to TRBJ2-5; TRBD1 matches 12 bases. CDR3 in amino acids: CASSQDPGQGATTQYF. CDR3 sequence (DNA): TGCGCCAGCAGCCAAGATCCGGGACAGGGGGCGACGACCCAGTACTTC.